This T cell receptor beta chain was recovered during a study of blood T cell repertoires in COVID-19. Clones were read by immunoSEQ multiplex PCR, and TCRdb kept only the in-frame ones, dropping some. The table records fewer than 65,000 clones, around 79% of them present only once. J gave up 2 bases and V 5 bases, and 11 bases lay outside the gene matches. Germline lookup yields CDR1 MNHEY and CDR2 SMNVEV (reference sequence). This CDR3 is 16 amino acids long. Sample: peripheral blood. This sequence originates from a man between 65 and 80 years old with acute or convalescent COVID-19. This chain connects TRBV27 to TRBJ2-7; 8 bases line up with TRBD2. DNA of the CDR3: TGTGCCAGCAGTCCCGGGAGAGCGGGAGATGCCTACGAGCAGTACTTC. Translating gives CASSPGRAGDAYEQYF.